Listed below are T cell receptor beta chains from one sample, sequenced in a study of T-cell reconstitution after alpha-beta-depleted transplantation in children. Each CDR3 protein is one row after TCRdb ran MiXCR on the PCR reads. The sample records more than 200,000 distinct CDR3 sequences, 9.7% being singletons. The sample here was PBMCs from the stem cell graft donor, taken from the stem cell graft. The receptors shown here come from a human donor who donated a stem cell graft to a child with SCID. CDR3s leave out the opening cysteine and the closing phenylalanine or tryptophan. Not every row has a clone size; where given, it reads once, few, many or a size class.

j_call v_call clone_size cdr3_aa
TRBJ2-1 TRBV4-3 many ASSQDWEGGAYNEQF
TRBJ2-5 TRBV18 many ASSQQVQETQY
TRBJ2-5 TRBV9 many ASSGYSGVEETQY
TRBJ2-2 TRBV7-6 many ASSLGWAGELF
TRBJ2-1 TRBV5-5 - ASSLGGGLQF
TRBJ2-7 TRBV5-1 - ASSYLTGATGEQY
TRBJ2-7 TRBV5-1 many ASSLVRPTSSYEQY
TRBJ2-7 TRBV10-3 many AIRGTGSSYEQY
TRBJ2-1 TRBV7-3 many ASSEAAKGEQF
TRBJ2-7 TRBV2 many ASSEARRYYEQY
TRBJ1-1 TRBV7-2 few ASRRTGQGDTEAF
TRBJ2-2 TRBV27 - ASSFWRTGELF
TRBJ2-3 TRBV5-1 many ASSSGQWGTDTQY
TRBJ1-2 TRBV20-1 many SATLQGWTGGYT
TRBJ1-2 TRBV12-3/TRBV12-4 many ASSLWDRCHYGYT
TRBJ2-1 TRBV2 many ASSVVSSRGYSYNEQF
TRBJ2-3 TRBV10-3 many AITRDRDGDTQY
TRBJ1-1 TRBV5-6 many ASSPWDSPNTEAF
TRBJ2-3 TRBV7-2 many ASSFGGSFTDTQY
TRBJ1-2 TRBV5-1 few ASSEGQFRYGYT
TRBJ1-5 TRBV25-1 many ASSDGGDINQPQH
TRBJ2-3 TRBV20-1 many SAWDTARTDTQY